These 13 T cell receptor beta chains originate from one sample sequenced in a study of CD8+ T cells in alopecia areata. Isolated RNA was reverse transcribed into cDNA used as the sequencing template. Using immunoSEQ multiplex PCR, the repertoire was profiled, and TCRdb retains in-frame clones only, with some absent. This sample yields 9,500 to 15,000 clones, of which about 53% are seen a single time; 11% to 15% belongs to the top ten. Lesional scalp punch biopsies and peripheral blood came from alopecia areata patients. The specimen was skin. The receptors were gathered from a human donor with alopecia areata.

This chain links TRBV4-2 with TRBJ1-6; perhaps TRBD1 as D (6 bases). CDR1 is LGHNA, CDR2 YNFKEQ, per germline. V was clipped by 1 base and J by 7 bases, with 11 bases between them. The length of the CDR3 is 15 residues. In DNA, the CDR3 is TGTGCCAGCAGCCAAGGAGCCACAGGGAATTCACCCCTCCACTTT. This encodes CASSQGATGNSPLHF.

CDR3 loop: CASWGLWGWGNEQFF. Here the CDR3 DNA reads TGTGCCAGCTGGGGATTGTGGGGCTGGGGGAATGAGCAGTTCTTC. The chain combines TRBV6-1 with TRBJ2-1; D may be TRBD1 or TRBD2 (5 bases each). CDR3 length equals 15 residues. From germline, CDR1 is MNHNS and CDR2 SASEGT. V lost 8 bases to trimming and J lost 7 bases, with 21 bases between them.

This chain joins TRBV7-9 and TRBJ2-2; D could derive from TRBD1 or TRBD2 (5 bases each). The CDR3 totals 16 residues. V lost 2 bases and J lost 3, with 13 bases in between. CDR1 and CDR2 from the germline V gene are SEHNR and FQNEAQ (reference sequence). CDR3 region: CASSLWMGRDTGELFF. The CDR3, as DNA: TGTGCCAGCAGCTTATGGATGGGACGGGACACCGGGGAGCTGTTTTTT.

The chain couples TRBV30 to TRBJ2-7; 11 nucleotides line up with TRBD1. Trimming took 2 bases from V and 5 from J; bases not matched to a gene: 5. Per germline, CDR1 GTSNPN and CDR2 SVGIG (reference sequence). The CDR3 consists of 14 residues. Here the CDR3 reads CAWSRGQGVHEQYF. The CDR3 region has the DNA TGTGCCTGGAGTAGGGGACAGGGGGTCCACGAGCAGTACTTC.

The V call is TRBV14, the J call TRBJ2-3; D ambiguous. With 0 bases removed from V and 2 bases from J, the gap between germline ends came to 9 bases. Germline values: CDR1 SGHDN, CDR2 FVKESK. The CDR3 sequence is 15 residues long. In nucleotides, the CDR3 is TGTGCCAGCAGCCAAGACTATTATCTCACAGATACGCAGTATTTT. Translated: CASSQDYYLTDTQYF.

The chain employs TRBV30 and TRBJ2-7; D is uncertain. V lost 4 bases, J lost 1 base, and 11 bases lay in between. Germline values: CDR1 GTSNPN, CDR2 SVGIG (reference sequence). The CDR3 contains 13 residues. Here the CDR3 reads CAWNVGLSYEQYF. The CDR3 region has the DNA TGTGCCTGGAATGTGGGCTTATCCTACGAGCAGTACTTC.

The V gene is TRBV27, the J gene TRBJ2-5, with TRBD2 as a possible D gene (6 bases). The CDR3 is 17 amino acids. In germline, CDR1 is MNHEY, CDR2 SMNVEV (reference sequence). The V gene lost 4 bases and the J gene lost 5 bases, with 23 bases spanning the gap. The CDR3 region is CASSSYSDVGRLETQYF. CDR3 DNA: TGTGCCAGCAGTTCCTACTCGGACGTAGGGAGGCTTGAGACCCAGTACTTC.

This clone was detected a few times. The J gene is TRBJ2-7, the V gene TRBV28, with 10 nucleotides matching TRBD1. This CDR3 comprises 14 residues. Germline CDR1 and CDR2: MDHEN and SYDVKM. V shed 7 bases, J shed 7 bases, and the junction held 10 bases outside the gene matches. DNA for the CDR3: TGTGCCAGCATGGAGGGACAGGGGCTATGGGAGCAGTACTTC. Its translation: CASMEGQGLWEQYF.

This sequence joins TRBV6-5 and TRBJ2-1, with no clear D. Trimming shortened V by 7 bases and J by 5 bases, and 18 bases separated the two germline ends. The CDR3 is 15 amino acids. The V gene's germline CDR1 is MNHEY and CDR2 SVGAGI. The CDR3 DNA reads as TGTGCCAGCACCTACAGCCAAGTCGGTCACAATGAGCAGTTCTTC. Its protein product is CASTYSQVGHNEQFF.

This chain connects TRBV6-5 to TRBJ2-5; 7 bases are a match to TRBD2. V shed 5 bases, J shed 5 bases, and the junction held 5 bases outside the gene matches. The CDR3 has 13 amino acids. Germline V gives CDR1 MNHEY, CDR2 SVGAGI. CDR3 sequence (DNA): TGTGCCAGCAGTCAACTTAGCGGGGAGACCCAGTACTTC. Translation gives CASSQLSGETQYF.

This CDR3 reads CASSSFMGLLHF. The CDR3 coding sequence is TGTGCCAGCAGCTCGTTTATGGGACTCCTCCATTTT. The chain combines TRBV7-2 with TRBJ1-5, with a possible D match to TRBD1 (5 bases). The CDR3 extends over 12 amino acids. Trimming removed 4 bases at V and 16 bases at J, with 17 bases between. Germline V gene lookup returns CDR1 SGHTA and CDR2 FQGNSA. Using reference TRBV7-2 and TRBJ1-5 for the parts outside the CDR3, the full variable domain is GAGVSQSPSNKVTEKGKDVELRCDPISGHTALYWYRQSLGQGLEFLIYFQGNSAPDKSGLPSDRFSAERTGGSVSTLTIQRTQQEDSAVYLCASSSFMGLLHFGDGTRLSIL.

This clone was found once. The V call is TRBV10-1, the J call TRBJ2-7; TRBD2 aligns across 8 bases. CDR3 size: 15 residues. The J segment lost 7 bases and the V segment lost 0 bases, leaving 8 bases of the junction unmatched. CDR1 and CDR2 (germline): WNHNN, SYGVQD (reference sequence). CDR3 loop: CASSESRRAGVEQYF. The CDR3 nucleotides read TGCGCCAGCAGTGAGTCTCGGCGAGCGGGAGTTGAGCAGTACTTC.

By share of the sample, this clone is medium-sized. The chain has TRBV7-2 and TRBJ1-5, with D possibly matching TRBD1 (6 bases). The CDR3 totals 15 residues. Germline assignment: CDR1 SGHTA and CDR2 FQGNSA. Trimming removed 0 bases at V and 6 bases at J, with 12 bases between. Written as DNA, the CDR3 is TGTGCCAGCAGCTTAGCCGGGGGCCCTAGTCAGCCCCAGCATTTT. As protein: CASSLAGGPSQPQHF.